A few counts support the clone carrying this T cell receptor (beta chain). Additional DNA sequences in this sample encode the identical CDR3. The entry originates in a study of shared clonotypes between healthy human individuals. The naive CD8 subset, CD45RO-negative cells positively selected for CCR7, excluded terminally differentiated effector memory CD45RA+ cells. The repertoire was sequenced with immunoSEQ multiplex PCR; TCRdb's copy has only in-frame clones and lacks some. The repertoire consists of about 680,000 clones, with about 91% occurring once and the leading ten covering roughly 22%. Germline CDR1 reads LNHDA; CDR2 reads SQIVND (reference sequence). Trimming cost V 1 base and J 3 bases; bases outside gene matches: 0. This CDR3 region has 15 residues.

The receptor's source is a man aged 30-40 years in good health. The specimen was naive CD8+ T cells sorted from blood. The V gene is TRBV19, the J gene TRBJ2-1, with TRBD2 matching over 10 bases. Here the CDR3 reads CASSIGTSGYNEQFF. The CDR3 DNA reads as TGTGCCAGTAGTATAGGGACTAGCGGCTACAATGAGCAGTTCTTC.